Shown below are 14 T cell receptor beta chains from a single sample sequenced in a study of blood T cell repertoires in COVID-19. Sequencing used immunoSEQ multiplex PCR; TCRdb keeps in-frame clones, though not all of them. The table records 130,000 to 150,000 clones, about 87% of them present only once. Sequenced sample: peripheral blood. These receptors all stem from a woman aged 35 to 49 with acute or convalescent COVID-19.

The genes are TRBV5-1 and TRBJ2-5, with unresolved D. CDR1 is SGHRS and CDR2 is YFSETQ in the germline V gene. V was trimmed by 3 bases and J by 1 base, leaving 10 bases between them. This CDR3 comprises 14 residues. CDR3 region: CASSSTSAQETQYF. The CDR3 nucleotides are TGCGCCAGCAGCTCGACATCGGCCCAAGAGACCCAGTACTTC.

V is TRBV6-2 or TRBV6-3 and J is TRBJ2-7; a weak D match, TRBD1 (5 bases). V lost 3 bases and J lost 2, with 17 bases in between. Germline V gene sequence: CDR1 MNHEY, CDR2 SVGEGT. This CDR3 comprises 16 residues. CDR3 sequence: CASSYAGLNTTYEQYF. The CDR3 coding sequence is TGTGCCAGCAGTTATGCAGGGCTAAACACTACCTACGAGCAGTACTTC.

In its sample, this clone was seen once. V and J are TRBV10-3 and TRBJ1-1; TRBD1 matches 9 bases. This CDR3 spans 13 amino acids. CDR1 ENHRY and CDR2 SYGVKD come from the germline V gene. V shed 10 bases, J shed 5 bases, and the junction held 8 bases outside the gene matches. The CDR3: CATMTGGFTEAFF. The CDR3 DNA sequence: TGTGCCACGATGACAGGGGGATTTACTGAAGCTTTCTTT.

The rearrangement links TRBV2 to TRBJ1-2; the D is unclear. This CDR3 is built from 14 residues. Germline V lookup: CDR1 SNHLY, CDR2 FYNNEI. V was trimmed by 6 bases and J by 2 bases, leaving 13 bases between them. The CDR3 sequence is CASRWGGGNYGYTF. The CDR3 bases are TGTGCCAGCAGATGGGGAGGAGGGAACTATGGCTACACCTTC. Complete variable domain (other parts from reference TRBV2 and TRBJ1-2): EPEVTQTPSHQVTQMGQEVILRCVPISNHLYFYWYRQILGQKVEFLVSFYNNEISEKSEIFDDQFSVERPDGSNFTLKIRSTKLEDSAMYFCASRWGGGNYGYTFGSGTRLTVV.

This clone was recorded only once. The CDR3 is CASSVEIRGEVGGYTF. As DNA, the CDR3 is TGTGCCAGCAGCGTAGAAATCAGGGGCGAAGTAGGTGGCTACACCTTC. V and J are TRBV9 and TRBJ1-2; a possible D gene is TRBD1 (6 bases). Between the trimmed V and J ends, which lost 0 bases and 7 bases, there was a span of 19 bases. CDR1 is SGDLS, CDR2 YYNGEE, per germline. The CDR3 contains 16 residues.

The V call is TRBV7-9, the J call TRBJ1-3, with D possibly matching TRBD1 (5 bases). The germline V gene has CDR1 SEHNR and CDR2 FQNEAQ (reference sequence). Between the trimmed V and J ends, which lost 9 bases and 4 bases, there was a span of 10 bases. The CDR3 contains 12 residues. This CDR3 is CASGPGGNTIYF. The CDR3 DNA reads TGTGCCAGTGGCCCAGGGGGAAACACCATATATTTT.

V usage is TRBV7-9 and J usage is TRBJ1-6; perhaps TRBD1 as D (6 bases). The V end lost 0 bases, the J end lost 7 bases, and 7 bases lay between the germline ends. This CDR3 region has 14 residues. Germline values: CDR1 SEHNR, CDR2 FQNEAQ (reference sequence). CDR3 protein: CASSLAGQNSPLHF. In nucleotides, the CDR3 is TGTGCCAGCAGCTTAGCAGGACAGAATTCACCCCTCCACTTT.

This clone was seen only once. V gene TRBV7-2 combines with J gene TRBJ2-1; TRBD2 matches 12 bases. The CDR3 is 16 residues long. The V segment lost 3 bases and the J segment 4 bases; nucleotides outside the gene matches: 4. The germline V gene encodes CDR1 SGHTA and CDR2 FQGNSA. CDR3 in amino acids: CASSFSGTSGYNEQFF. CDR3 in DNA: TGTGCCAGCAGCTTTTCGGGGACTAGCGGGTACAATGAGCAGTTCTTC.

The rearrangement joins TRBV6-5 to TRBJ2-1, with 14 bases lining up with TRBD2. The CDR3 consists of 15 residues. Germline loops: CDR1 MNHEY, CDR2 SVGAGI. The V gene end was trimmed by 6 bases and the J gene end by 6 bases; junction bases not matched to a gene: 4. This chain's CDR3 is CASRGGLAGANEQFF. As DNA, the CDR3 is TGTGCCAGCAGGGGGGGACTAGCGGGAGCCAATGAGCAGTTCTTC.

This chain joins TRBV3-1 (or the pseudogene TRBV3-2) and TRBJ2-5, with 9 positions matching TRBD2. This CDR3 contains 14 residues. The ends lost 4 bases at V and 5 bases at J; junction bases unmatched: 5. Germline V gene data show CDR1 as LGHDT and CDR2 as YNNKEL (reference sequence). This chain's CDR3 is CASSLPAGGETQYF. CDR3 in DNA: TGTGCCAGCAGCCTCCCGGCGGGAGGGGAGACCCAGTACTTC.

The J gene is TRBJ1-6, the V gene TRBV5-5; 9 bases align to TRBD1. The CDR3 has 15 residues. Germline values: CDR1 SGHKS, CDR2 YYEKEE (reference sequence). The V and J ends lost 7 bases and 4 bases, in that order; junction bases with no gene match: 6. The chain's CDR3 is CASGTTGGYNSPLHF. The CDR3 DNA sequence: TGTGCCAGCGGAACGACAGGGGGATATAATTCACCCCTCCACTTT.

This clone has just one count. The chain uses TRBV19 and TRBJ2-3; a weak D match, TRBD2 (6 bases). The CDR3 has 13 residues. Germline V gene sequence: CDR1 LNHDA, CDR2 SQIVND (reference sequence). The V end was cut by 5 bases, the J end by 9 bases, with 15 bases between. The CDR3 DNA follows: TGTGCCAGTAGTTCTGATTATAGCGGAACGCAGTATTTT. It encodes CASSSDYSGTQYF.

The gene calls are TRBV18 and TRBJ1-1; 10 positions agree with TRBD1. This CDR3 comprises 14 residues. Unmatched junction bases numbered 6, after V lost 3 bases and J lost 8 bases. Germline V CDR1 and CDR2: KGHSH, LQKENI. Here the CDR3 reads CASSPGQGFVEAFF. In DNA form, the CDR3 reads TGTGCCAGCTCACCGGGACAGGGGTTCGTCGAAGCTTTCTTT.

The chain has TRBV20-1 and TRBJ2-5, with TRBD1 as a possible D gene (6 bases). This CDR3 spans 11 amino acids. CDR1 is DFQATT and CDR2 is SNEGSKA in the germline V gene (reference sequence). Trimming removed 8 bases at V and 4 bases at J, with 11 bases between. The CDR3 region is CSSQGGETQYF. CDR3 DNA: TGCAGTTCACAGGGTGGAGAGACCCAGTACTTC.